The present T cell receptor (beta chain) was sequenced within a study of T cell changes during pregnancy in multiple sclerosis. This CDR3 comprises 13 residues. Deletions cut 0 bases from V and 6 bases from J, with 9 bases between. Germline V gives CDR1 MNHNS, CDR2 SASEGT. Some clones are missing from TCRdb's copy, which holds only in-frame ones; the method was immunoSEQ multiplex PCR. The sample records 90,000 to 120,000 clones, around 90% being singletons. This chain joins TRBV6-1 and TRBJ2-7; no firm D call. The TCR was taken from a female donor with multiple sclerosis, enrolled in a pregnancy study. This material consisted of peripheral blood, taken in the second trimester of pregnancy. The chain's CDR3 is CASSEARSTEQYF. The CDR3, as DNA: TGTGCCAGCAGTGAAGCCCGGTCTACCGAGCAGTACTTC.